This TCR beta chain was sequenced during a study of cytomegalovirus exposure and HLA in healthy donors. Whole-study results and caveats: Sequencing likely caused a cluster of highly shared sequence variants.

Worth noting for this clone: The antigen is unknown.

The study ran its PCR with 60 Vbeta and 13 Jbeta primers. Some clones are missing from TCRdb's copy, which holds only in-frame ones; the method was immunoSEQ multiplex PCR. The data show tens of thousands of clones, about 75% seen once. The germline V gene encodes CDR1 SGHTA and CDR2 FQGNSA. V lost 5 bases, J lost 1 base, and 8 bases lay in between. The CDR3 totals 13 residues. The chain employs TRBV7-2 and TRBJ1-2, with D unclear. The specimen was PBMCs. The clonotype originates from a female donor in good health and CMV-seronegative. CDR3 in DNA: TGTGCCAGCAGCCCCCCACTTAACTATGGCTACACCTTC. It translates to CASSPPLNYGYTF.